The 18 T cell receptor beta chains presented below share a single source sample, sequenced in a study of blood T cells in healthy people across ages. It was with a sample-barcoded 5' primer and a J-beta primer mix that a second PCR of about 7 to 12 cycles was run. TCRdb reanalysed the 5' RACE reads using MiXCR and keeps one entry per CDR3 protein. This table holds about 1.1 million distinct CDR3 sequences, 30% to 40% found once. Sequencing was carried out using blood. The source is a man younger than 35 in good health.

The chain recombines TRBV10-3 with TRBJ2-7, with D perhaps matching TRBD2 (5 bases). Germline V lookup: CDR1 ENHRY, CDR2 SYGVKD. Trimming pared 8 bases from V and 1 base from J, leaving 18 bases between. CDR3 length: 15 amino acids. CDR3 bases: TGTGCCATCTCCCGAGCCCCCCGGAGGTCCTACGAGCAGTACTTC. Amino acids: CAISRAPRRSYEQYF.

This clonotype was counted at least ten times. The chain couples TRBV6-6 to TRBJ2-5; D call uncertain. Trimming left V 2 bases short and J 5 bases short, with 3 bases between. This CDR3 is built from 11 residues. In germline, CDR1 is MNHNY, CDR2 SVGAGI (reference sequence). The CDR3 region is CASSYRETQYF. The CDR3 bases are TGTGCCAGCAGTTACAGGGAGACCCAGTACTTC.

Points on this clonotype: The junction and the germline gene differ at one end; a read error may be behind it. The genes are TRBV7-8 and TRBJ1-4, with no clear D. The CDR3 length is 16 residues. Per germline, CDR1 SGHVS and CDR2 FQNEAQ. CDR3 nucleotides: TGTGCCATCAAGAGGAACAGCATTACAACTAACGAAAAACTGTTTTTT. Translated, it gives CAIKRNSITTNEKLFF.

This clonotype was seen just once. The chain uses TRBV20-1 and TRBJ2-2, with no clear D. Germline V gene lookup returns CDR1 DFQATT and CDR2 SNEGSKA (reference sequence). This CDR3 region has 13 residues. V lost 3 bases and J 4 bases, leaving 9 bases between the germline ends. CDR3 nucleotides: TGCAGTGCTAGGGGCTCCTCCACCGGGGAGCTGTTTTTT. Its protein product is CSARGSSTGELFF.

The chain uses TRBV10-3 and TRBJ2-3, with 11 nucleotides matching TRBD2. There are 13 residues in the CDR3. Unmatched junction bases numbered 7, after V lost 6 bases and J lost 11 bases. CDR1 ENHRY and CDR2 SYGVKD come from the germline V gene. The CDR3 DNA reads as TGTGCCATCAGATTGCGACTAGCGGGGCAGCAGTATTTT. This encodes CAIRLRLAGQQYF.

The J gene is TRBJ2-1, the V gene TRBV18; D not resolved. This CDR3 has 15 amino acids. The germline V and J ends were trimmed by 6 bases and 0 bases, with 12 bases remaining between them. CDR1 KGHSH and CDR2 LQKENI come from the germline V gene. CDR3 sequence reads: CASSRESSSYNEQFF. The CDR3 nucleotides are TGTGCCAGCTCCCGTGAGTCCAGCTCCTACAATGAGCAGTTCTTC.

This clonotype was observed a handful of times. This chain links TRBV20-1 with TRBJ1-4; perhaps TRBD1 as D (5 bases). The germline gives CDR1 DFQATT, CDR2 SNEGSKA (reference sequence). The germline V and J ends were trimmed by 5 bases and 5 bases, with 9 bases remaining between them. This CDR3 has 12 residues. The CDR3 region has the DNA TGCAGTGCTGCCGGGGCGAATGAAAAACTGTTTTTT. Its protein is CSAAGANEKLFF.

This chain joins TRBV4-1 and TRBJ1-1; TRBD1 might be the D (6 bases). V dropped 2 bases and J dropped 6 bases, with 16 bases sitting between them. The CDR3 is made up of 15 amino acids. In germline, CDR1 is MGHRA, CDR2 YSYEKL. The chain's CDR3 is CASSQKSREGAEAFF. CDR3 bases: TGCGCCAGCAGCCAAAAGAGCAGGGAGGGGGCTGAAGCTTTCTTT.

This clonotype has only a few counts. The genes are TRBV7-2 and TRBJ2-7; 8 nucleotides agree with TRBD2. Germline V gene data show CDR1 as SGHTA and CDR2 as FQGNSA. V gave up 3 bases and J gave up 2 bases; unmatched junction bases: 6. The CDR3 spans 15 residues. DNA for the CDR3: TGTGCCAGCAGCTTCTCGGGAGGGATAACCTACGAGCAGTACTTC. Protein product: CASSFSGGITYEQYF.

The chain carries TRBV20-1 and TRBJ1-6; D is possibly TRBD1 (5 bases). The CDR3 has 12 amino acids. Trimming cost V 5 bases and J 8 bases, with 10 bases left between them. Germline V lookup: CDR1 DFQATT, CDR2 SNEGSKA (reference sequence). Here the CDR3 reads CSARGGDSPLHF. Here the CDR3 DNA reads TGCAGTGCTCGTGGGGGGGATTCACCCCTCCACTTT.

This clonotype was observed a handful of times. V gene TRBV24-1 combines with J gene TRBJ2-1; possible D gene TRBD2, 6 bases. Germline lookup yields CDR1 KGHDR and CDR2 SFDVKD. Trimming removed 7 bases at V and 0 bases at J, with 18 bases between. The CDR3 contains 17 residues. CDR3 amino acids: CATSGGRKSSSYNEQFF. The DNA for the CDR3 is TGTGCCACCAGCGGGGGACGTAAATCGAGCTCCTACAATGAGCAGTTCTTC.

This rearrangement joins TRBV9 to TRBJ2-5; the match to TRBD2 covers 11 bases. Trimming took 6 bases from V and 11 from J; bases not matched to a gene: 12. This CDR3 is built from 14 residues. CDR1 is SGDLS and CDR2 is YYNGEE in the germline V gene. CDR3 amino acids: CASKPSGGRNEQYF. The DNA of the CDR3 is TGTGCCAGCAAGCCTAGCGGGGGGCGGAATGAGCAGTACTTC.

This clonotype appeared many times. The chain combines TRBV7-8 with TRBJ1-2; 9 nucleotides match TRBD1. The CDR3 is 15 residues long. V shed 5 bases and J 2 bases; nucleotides not matched to a gene: 6. Per germline, CDR1 SGHVS and CDR2 FQNEAQ. CDR3 DNA sequence: TGTGCCAGCAGCCTAACAGGGGGCAACAACTATGGCTACACCTTC. It translates to CASSLTGGNNYGYTF.

This chain joins TRBV12-3 or TRBV12-4 and TRBJ2-1; 12 bases agree with TRBD2. J lost 9 bases, V lost 4 bases, and 7 bases had no gene match. This CDR3 is built from 15 residues. As DNA, the CDR3 is TGTGCCAGCAGTTGGACTAGCGGGGCCCGTATTGAGCAGTTCTTC. Its translation is CASSWTSGARIEQFF.

This clonotype came up a few times. This chain links TRBV12-3 or TRBV12-4 with TRBJ1-2; D uncertain. V lost 4 bases, J lost 1 base, and 7 bases lay in between. The CDR3 spans 13 residues. CDR3: CASSSGVNYGYTF. The DNA of the CDR3 is TGTGCCAGCAGTTCCGGGGTTAACTATGGCTACACCTTC.

The rearrangement joins TRBV6-2 or TRBV6-3 to TRBJ1-5, with 12 bases aligning to TRBD1. Germline assignment: CDR1 MNHEY and CDR2 SVGEGT. CDR3 size: 15 residues. J was trimmed by 6 bases and V by 8 bases; bases with no gene match: 8. The CDR3 region has the DNA TGTGCCAGCGGACCGGGACAGGGGGCCGGTCAGCCCCAGCATTTT. Its translation: CASGPGQGAGQPQHF.

The gene calls are TRBV9 and TRBJ1-5; D is unclear. V was trimmed by 4 bases and J by 7 bases, leaving 15 bases between them. Germline V lookup: CDR1 SGDLS, CDR2 YYNGEE. CDR3 size: 14 residues. The CDR3 DNA follows: TGTGCCAGCAGCCCTGACGGTTTGAAGCAGCCCCAGCATTTT. Its protein product is CASSPDGLKQPQHF. The variable domain in full, with the rest retrieved from reference TRBV9 and TRBJ1-5, is DSGVTQTPKHLITATGQRVTLRCSPRSGDLSVYWYQQSLDQGLQFLIQYYNGEERAKGNILERFSAQQFPDLHSELNLSSLELGDSALYFCASSPDGLKQPQHFGDGTRLSIL.

This clonotype was recorded a few times. The chain carries TRBV28 and TRBJ1-4, with TRBD1 matching 7 bases. J was trimmed by 0 bases and V by 5 bases; bases with no gene match: 3. This CDR3 spans 15 amino acids. The germline CDR1 and CDR2 sequences are MDHEN and SYDVKM. In DNA, the CDR3 is TGTGCCAGCAGTACAGGGACAGCAACTAATGAAAAACTGTTTTTT. Amino acid sequence: CASSTGTATNEKLFF.